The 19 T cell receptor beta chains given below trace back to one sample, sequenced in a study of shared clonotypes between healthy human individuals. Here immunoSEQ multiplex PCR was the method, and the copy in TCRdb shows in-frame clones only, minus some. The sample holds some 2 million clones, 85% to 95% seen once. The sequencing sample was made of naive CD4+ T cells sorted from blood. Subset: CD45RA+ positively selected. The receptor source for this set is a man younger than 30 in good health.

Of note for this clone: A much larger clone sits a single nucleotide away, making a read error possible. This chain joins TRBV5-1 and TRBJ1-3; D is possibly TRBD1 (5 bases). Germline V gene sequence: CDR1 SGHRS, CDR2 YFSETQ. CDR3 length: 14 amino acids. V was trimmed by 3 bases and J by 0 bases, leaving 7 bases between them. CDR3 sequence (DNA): TGCGCCAGCAGCTGGGGGAGCTCTGGAAACACCATATATTTT. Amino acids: CASSWGSSGNTIYF.

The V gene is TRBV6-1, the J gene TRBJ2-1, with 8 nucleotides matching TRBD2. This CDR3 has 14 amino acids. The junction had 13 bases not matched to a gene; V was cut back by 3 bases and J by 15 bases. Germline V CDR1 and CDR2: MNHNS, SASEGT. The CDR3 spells CASSDTFLAGGWFF. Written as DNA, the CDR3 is TGTGCCAGCAGTGACACATTCTTGGCGGGAGGTTGGTTCTTC.

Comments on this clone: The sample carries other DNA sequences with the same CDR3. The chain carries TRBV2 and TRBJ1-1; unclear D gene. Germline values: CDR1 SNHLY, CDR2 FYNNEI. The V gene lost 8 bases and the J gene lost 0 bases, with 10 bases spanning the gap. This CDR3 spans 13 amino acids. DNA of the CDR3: TGTGCCAGCCTGACCGACTTGAACACTGAAGCTTTCTTT. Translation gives CASLTDLNTEAFF.

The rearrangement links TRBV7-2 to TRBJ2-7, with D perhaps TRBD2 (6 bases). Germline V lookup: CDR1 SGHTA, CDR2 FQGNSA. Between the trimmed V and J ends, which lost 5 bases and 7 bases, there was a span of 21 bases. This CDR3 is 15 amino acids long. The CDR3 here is CASSPARTKFGEQYF. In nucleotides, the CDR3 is TGTGCCAGCAGCCCAGCACGGACTAAGTTCGGGGAGCAGTACTTC.

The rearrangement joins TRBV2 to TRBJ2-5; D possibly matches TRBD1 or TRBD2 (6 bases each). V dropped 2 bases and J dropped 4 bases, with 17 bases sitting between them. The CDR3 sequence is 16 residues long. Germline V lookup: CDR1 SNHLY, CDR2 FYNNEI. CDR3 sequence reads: CASSERSWTAGETQYF. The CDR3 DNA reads TGTGCCAGCAGTGAACGAAGTTGGACAGCGGGAGAGACCCAGTACTTC.

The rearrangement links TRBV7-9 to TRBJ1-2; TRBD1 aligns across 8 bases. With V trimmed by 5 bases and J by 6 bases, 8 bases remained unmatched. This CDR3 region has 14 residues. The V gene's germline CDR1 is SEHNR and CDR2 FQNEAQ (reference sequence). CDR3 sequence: CASSPRTGNDGYTF. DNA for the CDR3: TGTGCCAGCAGCCCCCGGACAGGGAACGATGGCTACACCTTC.

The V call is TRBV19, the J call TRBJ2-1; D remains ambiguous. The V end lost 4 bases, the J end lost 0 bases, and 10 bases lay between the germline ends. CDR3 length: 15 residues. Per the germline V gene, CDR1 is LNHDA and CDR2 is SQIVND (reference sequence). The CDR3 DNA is TGTGCCAGTAGTAAAATTGAGAGCTCCTACAATGAGCAGTTCTTC. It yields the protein CASSKIESSYNEQFF.

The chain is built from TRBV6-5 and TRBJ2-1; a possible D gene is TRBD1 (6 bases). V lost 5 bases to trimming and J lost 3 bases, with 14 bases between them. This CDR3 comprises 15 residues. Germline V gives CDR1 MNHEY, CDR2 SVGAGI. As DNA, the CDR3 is TGTGCCAGCAGTCTCGCGCTAGGGGGCTACAATGAGCAGTTCTTC. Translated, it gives CASSLALGGYNEQFF.

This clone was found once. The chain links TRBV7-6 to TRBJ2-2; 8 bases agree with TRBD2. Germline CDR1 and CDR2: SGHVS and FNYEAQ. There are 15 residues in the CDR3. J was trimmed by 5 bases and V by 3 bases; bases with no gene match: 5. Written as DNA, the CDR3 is TGTGCCAGCAGCTTGGGGACTAGATATACCGGGGAGCTGTTTTTT. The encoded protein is CASSLGTRYTGELFF.

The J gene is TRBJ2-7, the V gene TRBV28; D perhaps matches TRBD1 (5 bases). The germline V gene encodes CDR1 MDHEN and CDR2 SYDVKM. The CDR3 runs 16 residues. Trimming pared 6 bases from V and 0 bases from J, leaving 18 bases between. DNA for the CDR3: TGTGCCAGCAGGGTTGGTACAGGCCAGAGCTCCTACGAGCAGTACTTC. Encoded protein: CASRVGTGQSSYEQYF.

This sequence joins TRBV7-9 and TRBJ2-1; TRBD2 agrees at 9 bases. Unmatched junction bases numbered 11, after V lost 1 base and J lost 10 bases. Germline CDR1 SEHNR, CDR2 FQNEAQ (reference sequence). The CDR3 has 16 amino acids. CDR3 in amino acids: CASSLVTLAGSLEQFF. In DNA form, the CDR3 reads TGTGCCAGCAGCTTAGTCACGCTAGCGGGAAGCTTAGAGCAGTTCTTC.

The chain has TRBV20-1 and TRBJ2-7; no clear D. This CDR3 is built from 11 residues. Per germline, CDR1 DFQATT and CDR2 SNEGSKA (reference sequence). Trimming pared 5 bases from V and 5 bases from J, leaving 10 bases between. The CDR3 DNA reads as TGCAGTGCTCTCCCTCGAAACGAGCAGTACTTC. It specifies CSALPRNEQYF.

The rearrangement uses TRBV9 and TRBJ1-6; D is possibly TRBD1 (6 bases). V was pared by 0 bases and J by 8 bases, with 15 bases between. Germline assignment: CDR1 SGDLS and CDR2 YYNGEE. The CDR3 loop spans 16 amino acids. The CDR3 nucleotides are TGTGCCAGCAGCGTAGGGAGACAGGTTGCGGATTCACCCCTCCACTTT. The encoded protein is CASSVGRQVADSPLHF.

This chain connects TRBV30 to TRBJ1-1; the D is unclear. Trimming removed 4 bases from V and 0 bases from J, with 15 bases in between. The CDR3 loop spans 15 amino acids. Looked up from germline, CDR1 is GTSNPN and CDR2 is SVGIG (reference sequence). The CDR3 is CAWTRSSSMNTEAFF. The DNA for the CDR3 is TGTGCCTGGACCCGATCCTCTTCCATGAACACTGAAGCTTTCTTT.

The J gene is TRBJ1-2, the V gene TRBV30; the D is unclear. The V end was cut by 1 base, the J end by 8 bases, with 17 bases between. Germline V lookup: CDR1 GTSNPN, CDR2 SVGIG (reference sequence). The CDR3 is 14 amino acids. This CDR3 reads CAWSDMASRRGYTF. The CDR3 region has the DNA TGTGCCTGGAGTGATATGGCCAGTAGGCGCGGCTACACCTTC.

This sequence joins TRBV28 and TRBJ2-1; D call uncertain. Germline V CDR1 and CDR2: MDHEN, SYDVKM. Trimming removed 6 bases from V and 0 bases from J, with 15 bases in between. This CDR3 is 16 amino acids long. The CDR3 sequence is CASSPPVWSSYNEQFF. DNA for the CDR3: TGTGCCAGCAGCCCTCCTGTTTGGAGCTCCTACAATGAGCAGTTCTTC.

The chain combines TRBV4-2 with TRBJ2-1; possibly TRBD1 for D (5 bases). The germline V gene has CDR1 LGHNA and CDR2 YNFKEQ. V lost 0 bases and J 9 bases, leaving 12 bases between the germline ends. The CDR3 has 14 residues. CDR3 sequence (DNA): TGTGCCAGCAGCCAAGATCTGGGGCTTAGTGAGCAGTTCTTC. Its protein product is CASSQDLGLSEQFF.

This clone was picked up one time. Here the CDR3 reads CASSLTSPYEQYF. CDR3 in DNA: TGTGCCAGCAGCTTAACCAGCCCGTACGAGCAGTACTTC. The rearrangement joins TRBV11-2 to TRBJ2-7; D is unresolved. Trimming removed 2 bases at V and 4 bases at J, with 9 bases between. The germline gives CDR1 SGHAT, CDR2 FQNNGV. The CDR3 length is 13 residues.

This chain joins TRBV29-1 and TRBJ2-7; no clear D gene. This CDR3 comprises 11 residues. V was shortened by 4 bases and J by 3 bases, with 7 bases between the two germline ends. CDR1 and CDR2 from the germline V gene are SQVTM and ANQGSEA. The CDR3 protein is CSVGENYEQYF. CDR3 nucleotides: TGCAGCGTTGGGGAAAACTACGAGCAGTACTTC.